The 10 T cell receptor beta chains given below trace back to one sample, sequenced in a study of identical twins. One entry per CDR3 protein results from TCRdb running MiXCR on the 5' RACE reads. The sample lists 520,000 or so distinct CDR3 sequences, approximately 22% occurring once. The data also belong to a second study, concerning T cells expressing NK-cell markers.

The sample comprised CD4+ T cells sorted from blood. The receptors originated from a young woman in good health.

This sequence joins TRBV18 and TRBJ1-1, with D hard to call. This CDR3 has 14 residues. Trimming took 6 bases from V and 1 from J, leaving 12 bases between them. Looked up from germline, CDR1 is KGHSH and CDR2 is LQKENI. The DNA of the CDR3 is TGTGCCAGCTCCCCGACAACCCGGAACACTGAAGCTTTCTTT. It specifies CASSPTTRNTEAFF. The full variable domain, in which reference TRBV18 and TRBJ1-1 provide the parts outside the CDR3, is NAGVMQNPRHLVRRRGQEARLRCSPMKGHSHVYWYRQLPEEGLKFMVYLQKENIIDESGMPKERFSAEFPKEGPSILRIQQVVRGDSAAYFCASSPTTRNTEAFFGQGTRLTVV.

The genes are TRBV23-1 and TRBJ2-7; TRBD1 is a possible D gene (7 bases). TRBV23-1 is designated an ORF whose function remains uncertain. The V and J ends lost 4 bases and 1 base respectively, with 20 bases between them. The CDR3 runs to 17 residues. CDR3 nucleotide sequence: TGCGCCAGCAGTCCTAATCGGAGGGGCAGGGGGTCCTACGAGCAGTACTTC. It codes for CASSPNRRGRGSYEQYF.

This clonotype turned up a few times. CDR3 nucleotide sequence: TGCAGTGCTGCAGCAGACAATGAGCAGTTCTTC. Amino acid sequence: CSAAADNEQFF. This chain joins TRBV20-1 and TRBJ2-1; D remains unclear. There are 11 residues in the CDR3. Germline lookup yields CDR1 DFQATT and CDR2 SNEGSKA (reference sequence). V dropped 5 bases and J dropped 5 bases, with 7 bases sitting between them.

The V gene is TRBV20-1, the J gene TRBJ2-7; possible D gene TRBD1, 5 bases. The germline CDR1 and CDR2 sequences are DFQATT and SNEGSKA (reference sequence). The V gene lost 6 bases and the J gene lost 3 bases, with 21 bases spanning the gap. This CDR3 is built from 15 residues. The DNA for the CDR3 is TGCAGTGCCAGCAACAGGCTGGAGAGCTTCTACGAGCAGTACTTC. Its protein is CSASNRLESFYEQYF.

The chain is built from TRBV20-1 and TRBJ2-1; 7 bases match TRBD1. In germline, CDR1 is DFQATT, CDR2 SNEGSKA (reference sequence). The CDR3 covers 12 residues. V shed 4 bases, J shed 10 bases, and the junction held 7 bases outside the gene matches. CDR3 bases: TGCAGTGCTACCCTCAACAGGGGAGAGCAGTTCTTC. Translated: CSATLNRGEQFF.

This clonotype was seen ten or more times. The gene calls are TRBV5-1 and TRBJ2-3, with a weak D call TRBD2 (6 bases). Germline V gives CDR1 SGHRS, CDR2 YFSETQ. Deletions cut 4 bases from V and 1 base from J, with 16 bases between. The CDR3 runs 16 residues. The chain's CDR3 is CASSPWGSGRTDTQYF. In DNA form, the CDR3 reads TGCGCCAGCAGCCCATGGGGTAGCGGTCGCACAGATACGCAGTATTTT.

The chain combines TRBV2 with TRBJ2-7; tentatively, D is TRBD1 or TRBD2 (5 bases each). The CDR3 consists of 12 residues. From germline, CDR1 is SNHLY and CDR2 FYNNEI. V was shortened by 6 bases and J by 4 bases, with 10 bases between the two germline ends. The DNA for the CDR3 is TGTGCCAGCAGCGGGACCGAGTACGAGCAGTACTTC. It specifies CASSGTEYEQYF.

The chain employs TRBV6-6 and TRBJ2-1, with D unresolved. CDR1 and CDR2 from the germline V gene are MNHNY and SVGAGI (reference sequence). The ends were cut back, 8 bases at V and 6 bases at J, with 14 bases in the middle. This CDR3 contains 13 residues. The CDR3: CASFRLESNEQFF. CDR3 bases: TGTGCCAGCTTCCGATTAGAAAGCAATGAGCAGTTCTTC.

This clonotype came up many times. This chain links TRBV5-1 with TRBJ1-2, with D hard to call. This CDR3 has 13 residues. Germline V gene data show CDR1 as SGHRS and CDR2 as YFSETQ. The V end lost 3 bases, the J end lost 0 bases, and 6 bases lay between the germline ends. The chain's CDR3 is CASSSGANYGYTF. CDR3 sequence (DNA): TGCGCCAGCAGCTCCGGGGCTAACTATGGCTACACCTTC.

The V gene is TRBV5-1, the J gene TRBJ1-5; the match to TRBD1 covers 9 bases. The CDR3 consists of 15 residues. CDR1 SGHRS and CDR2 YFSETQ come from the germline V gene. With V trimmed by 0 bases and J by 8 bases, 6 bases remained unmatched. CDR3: CASSLGDRDFEPQHF. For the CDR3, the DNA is TGCGCCAGCAGCTTGGGGGACAGGGATTTTGAGCCCCAGCATTTT.